Described below is a single T cell receptor (beta chain) sequence and its context. Different DNA sequences within this sample yield the same CDR3. Repertoires were generated with immunoSEQ multiplex PCR, while TCRdb's copy carries only in-frame clones and drops some. The sample has approximately 64,000 clones; 84% are singletons. This sample was taken from a study of T cell responses to AZD1222 COVID-19 vaccine. The sample consisted of peripheral blood, taken on day 0 of AZD1222 vaccination. The TCR was taken from an adult in good health.

CDR3 bases: TGTGCCAGCAGCTTTCGAGAGACCCAGTACTTC. Protein: CASSFRETQYF. The chain joins TRBV5-4 to TRBJ2-5, with D unclear. Trimming removed 2 bases at V and 4 bases at J, with 3 bases between. Germline values: CDR1 SGHNT, CDR2 YYREEE (reference sequence). The CDR3 runs 11 residues.